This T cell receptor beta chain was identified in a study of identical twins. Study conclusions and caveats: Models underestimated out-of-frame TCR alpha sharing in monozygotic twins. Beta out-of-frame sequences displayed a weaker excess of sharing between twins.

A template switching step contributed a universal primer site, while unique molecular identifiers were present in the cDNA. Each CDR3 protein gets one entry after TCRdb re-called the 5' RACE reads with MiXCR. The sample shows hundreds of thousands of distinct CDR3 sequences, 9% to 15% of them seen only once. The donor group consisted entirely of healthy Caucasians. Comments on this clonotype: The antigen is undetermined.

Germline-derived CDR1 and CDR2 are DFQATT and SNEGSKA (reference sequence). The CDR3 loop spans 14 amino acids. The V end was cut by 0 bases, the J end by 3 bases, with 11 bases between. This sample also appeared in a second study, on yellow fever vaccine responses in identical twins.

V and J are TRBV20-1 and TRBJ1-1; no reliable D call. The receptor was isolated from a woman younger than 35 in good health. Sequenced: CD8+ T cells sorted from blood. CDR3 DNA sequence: TGCAGTGCTAGAGATCCTCCAGTGGACACTGAAGCTTTCTTT. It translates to CSARDPPVDTEAFF.